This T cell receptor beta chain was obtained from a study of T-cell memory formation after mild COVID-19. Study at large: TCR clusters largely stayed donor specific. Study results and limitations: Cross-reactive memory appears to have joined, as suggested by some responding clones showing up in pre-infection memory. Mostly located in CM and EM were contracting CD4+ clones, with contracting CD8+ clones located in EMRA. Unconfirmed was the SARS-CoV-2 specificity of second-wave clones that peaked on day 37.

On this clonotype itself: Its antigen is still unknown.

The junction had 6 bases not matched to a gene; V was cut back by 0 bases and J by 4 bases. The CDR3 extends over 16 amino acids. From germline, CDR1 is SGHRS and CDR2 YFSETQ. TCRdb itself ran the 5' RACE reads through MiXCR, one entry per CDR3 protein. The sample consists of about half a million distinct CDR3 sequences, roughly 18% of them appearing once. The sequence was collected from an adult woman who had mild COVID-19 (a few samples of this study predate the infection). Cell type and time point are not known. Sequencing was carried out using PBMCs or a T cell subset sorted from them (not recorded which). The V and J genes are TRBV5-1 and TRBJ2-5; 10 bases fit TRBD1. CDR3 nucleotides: TGCGCCAGCAGCTTGGGTCTCCGGGACAGGGGAGAGACCCAGTACTTC. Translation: CASSLGLRDRGETQYF.